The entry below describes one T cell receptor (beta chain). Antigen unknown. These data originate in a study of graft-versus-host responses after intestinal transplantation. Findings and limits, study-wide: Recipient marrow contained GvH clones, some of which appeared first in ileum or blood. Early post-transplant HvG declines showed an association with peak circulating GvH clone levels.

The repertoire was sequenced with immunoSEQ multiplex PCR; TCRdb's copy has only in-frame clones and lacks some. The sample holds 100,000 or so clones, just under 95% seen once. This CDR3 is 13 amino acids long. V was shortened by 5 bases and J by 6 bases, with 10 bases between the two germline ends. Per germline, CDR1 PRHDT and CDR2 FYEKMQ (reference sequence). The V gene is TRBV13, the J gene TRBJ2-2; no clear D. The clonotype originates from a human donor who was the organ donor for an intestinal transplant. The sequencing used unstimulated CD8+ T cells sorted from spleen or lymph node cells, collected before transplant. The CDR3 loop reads CASSPTPAGELFF. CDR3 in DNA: TGTGCCAGCAGCCCTACCCCGGCCGGGGAGCTGTTTTTT.